This record looks at one TCR beta chain sequence and its context. This sample is part of a study of blood T cell repertoires in COVID-19. The overall study: Specimens from acute and convalescent COVID-19 originated in the United States, Italy and Spain. From T cells, B-cell-depleted T cells, or PBMCs came the material, which was cDNA or gDNA.

The CDR3 length is 12 residues. V was shortened by 6 bases and J by 7 bases, with 13 bases between the two germline ends. As originally analysed: How many nucleated cells were present was estimated from reference gene primer amplification. The assay was immunoSEQ multiplex PCR, and TCRdb's table has in-frame clones only and misses some. The V and J calls and clone size come from that table; D and trimming were worked out from the DNA. The data hold roughly 100,000 clones, with around 74% observed a single time. This TCR came from a woman in her sixties or seventies with acute or convalescent COVID-19. The chain is built from TRBV12-3 or TRBV12-4 and TRBJ2-7, with D possibly being TRBD2 (6 bases). What was sequenced was peripheral blood. The DNA of the CDR3 is TGTGCCAGCAGACCGGGGGTGGGGGAGCAGTACTTC. Encoded protein: CASRPGVGEQYF.